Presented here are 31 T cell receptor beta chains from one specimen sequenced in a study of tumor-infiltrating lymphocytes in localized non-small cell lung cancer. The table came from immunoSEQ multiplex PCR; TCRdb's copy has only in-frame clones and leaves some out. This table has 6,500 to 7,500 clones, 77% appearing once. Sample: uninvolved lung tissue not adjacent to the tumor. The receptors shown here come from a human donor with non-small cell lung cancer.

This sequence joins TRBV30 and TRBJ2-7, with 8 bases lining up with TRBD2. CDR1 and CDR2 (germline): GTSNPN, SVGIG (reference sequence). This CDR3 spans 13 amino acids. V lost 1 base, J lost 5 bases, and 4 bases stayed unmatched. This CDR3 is CAWSAGGLNEQYF. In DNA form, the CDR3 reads TGTGCCTGGAGTGCGGGAGGGCTCAACGAGCAGTACTTC. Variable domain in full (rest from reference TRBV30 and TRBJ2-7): SQTIHQWPATLVQPVGSPLSLECTVEGTSNPNLYWYRQAAGRGLQLLFYSVGIGQISSEVPQNLSASRPQDRQFILSSKKLLLSDSGFYLCAWSAGGLNEQYFGPGTRLTVT.

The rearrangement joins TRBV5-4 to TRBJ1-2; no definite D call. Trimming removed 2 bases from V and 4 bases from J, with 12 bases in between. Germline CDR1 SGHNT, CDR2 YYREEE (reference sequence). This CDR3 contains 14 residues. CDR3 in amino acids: CASSLTGGRYGYTF. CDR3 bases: TGTGCCAGCAGCTTAACGGGAGGGCGCTATGGCTACACCTTC.

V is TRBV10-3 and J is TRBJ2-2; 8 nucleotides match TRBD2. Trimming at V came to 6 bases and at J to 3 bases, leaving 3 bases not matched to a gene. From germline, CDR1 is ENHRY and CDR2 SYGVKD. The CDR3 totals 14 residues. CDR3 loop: CAISPGLDTGELFF. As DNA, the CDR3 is TGTGCCATCAGCCCGGGACTAGACACCGGGGAGCTGTTTTTT.

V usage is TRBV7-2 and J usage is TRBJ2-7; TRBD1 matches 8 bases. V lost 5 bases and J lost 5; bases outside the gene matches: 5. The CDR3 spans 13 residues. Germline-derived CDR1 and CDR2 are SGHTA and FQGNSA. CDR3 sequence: CASSSRGLDEQYF. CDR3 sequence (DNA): TGTGCCAGCAGCAGCAGGGGGCTAGACGAGCAGTACTTC.

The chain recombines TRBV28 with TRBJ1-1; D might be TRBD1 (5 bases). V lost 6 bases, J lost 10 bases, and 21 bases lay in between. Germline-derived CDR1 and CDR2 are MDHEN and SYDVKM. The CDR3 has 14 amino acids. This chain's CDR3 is CASSPGLKRGGAFF. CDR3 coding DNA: TGTGCCAGCAGCCCCGGACTAAAACGGGGGGGAGCTTTCTTT. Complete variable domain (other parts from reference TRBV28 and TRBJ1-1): DVKVTQSSRYLVKRTGEKVFLECVQDMDHENMFWYRQDPGLGLRLIYFSYDVKMKEKGDIPEGYSVSREKKERFSLILESASTNQTSMYLCASSPGLKRGGAFFGQGTRLTVV.

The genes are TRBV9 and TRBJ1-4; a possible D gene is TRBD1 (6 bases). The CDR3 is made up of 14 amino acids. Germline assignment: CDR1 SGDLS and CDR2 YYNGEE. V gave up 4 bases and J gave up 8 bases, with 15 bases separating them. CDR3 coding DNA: TGTGCCAGCAGCCCCACAGGGTATAGGGAAAAACTGTTTTTT. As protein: CASSPTGYREKLFF.

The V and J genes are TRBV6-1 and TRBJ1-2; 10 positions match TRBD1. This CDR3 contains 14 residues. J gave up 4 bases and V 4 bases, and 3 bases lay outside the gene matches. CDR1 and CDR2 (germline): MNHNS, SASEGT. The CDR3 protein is CASSGGQGTYGYTF. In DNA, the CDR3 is TGTGCCAGCAGTGGGGGACAGGGGACCTATGGCTACACCTTC.

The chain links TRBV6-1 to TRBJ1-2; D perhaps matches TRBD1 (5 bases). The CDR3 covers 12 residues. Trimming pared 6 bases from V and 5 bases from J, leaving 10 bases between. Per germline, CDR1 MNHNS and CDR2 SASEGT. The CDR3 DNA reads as TGTGCCAGCAGCCGGGGCCTTTATGGCTACACCTTC. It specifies CASSRGLYGYTF.

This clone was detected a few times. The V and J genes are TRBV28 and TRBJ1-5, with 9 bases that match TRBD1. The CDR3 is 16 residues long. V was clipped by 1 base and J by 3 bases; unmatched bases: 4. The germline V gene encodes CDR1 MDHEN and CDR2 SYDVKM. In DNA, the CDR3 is TGTGCCAGCAGTTTATTTGGGACAGGGAACAATCAGCCCCAGCATTTT. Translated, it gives CASSLFGTGNNQPQHF.

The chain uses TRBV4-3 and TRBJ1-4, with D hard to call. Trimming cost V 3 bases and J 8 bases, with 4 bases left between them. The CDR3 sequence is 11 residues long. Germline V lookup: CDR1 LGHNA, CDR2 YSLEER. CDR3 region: CASSQGEKLFF. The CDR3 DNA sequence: TGCGCCAGCAGCCAGGGGGAAAAACTGTTTTTT.

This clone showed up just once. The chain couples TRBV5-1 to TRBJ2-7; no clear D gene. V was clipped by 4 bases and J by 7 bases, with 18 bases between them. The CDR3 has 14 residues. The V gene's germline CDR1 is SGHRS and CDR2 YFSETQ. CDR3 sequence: CASSQSGSSIEQYF. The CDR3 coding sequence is TGCGCCAGCAGCCAATCCGGGTCCTCCATAGAGCAGTACTTC.

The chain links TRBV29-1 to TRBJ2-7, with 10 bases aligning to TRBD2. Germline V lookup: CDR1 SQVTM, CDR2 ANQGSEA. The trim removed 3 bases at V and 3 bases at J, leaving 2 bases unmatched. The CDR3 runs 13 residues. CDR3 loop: CSVEASGGYEQYF. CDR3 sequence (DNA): TGCAGCGTTGAGGCTAGCGGGGGCTACGAGCAGTACTTC.

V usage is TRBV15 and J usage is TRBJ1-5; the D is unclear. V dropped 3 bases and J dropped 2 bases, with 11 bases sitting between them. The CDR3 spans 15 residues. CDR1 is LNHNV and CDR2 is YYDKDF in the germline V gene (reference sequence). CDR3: CATSREMLGNQPQHF. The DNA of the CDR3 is TGTGCCACCAGCAGGGAGATGCTAGGCAATCAGCCCCAGCATTTT.

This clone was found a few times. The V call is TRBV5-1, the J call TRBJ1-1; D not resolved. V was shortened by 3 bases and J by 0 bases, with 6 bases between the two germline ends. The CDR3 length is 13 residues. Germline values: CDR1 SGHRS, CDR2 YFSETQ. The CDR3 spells CASSYSLNTEAFF. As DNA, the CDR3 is TGCGCCAGCAGCTACAGTCTGAACACTGAAGCTTTCTTT.

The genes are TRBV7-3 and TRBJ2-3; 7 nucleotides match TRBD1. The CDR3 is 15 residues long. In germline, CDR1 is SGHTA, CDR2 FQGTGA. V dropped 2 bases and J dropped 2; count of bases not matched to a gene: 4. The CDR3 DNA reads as TGTGCCAGCAGCTTAGGAGGACAGGTCACAGATACGCAGTATTTT. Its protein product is CASSLGGQVTDTQYF.

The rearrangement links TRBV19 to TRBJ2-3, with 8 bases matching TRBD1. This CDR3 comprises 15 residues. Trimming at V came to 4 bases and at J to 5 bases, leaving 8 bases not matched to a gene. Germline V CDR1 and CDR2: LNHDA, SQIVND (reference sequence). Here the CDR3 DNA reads TGTGCCAGTAGTACCGGGACAGGCCGACGAGATACGCAGTATTTT. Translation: CASSTGTGRRDTQYF.

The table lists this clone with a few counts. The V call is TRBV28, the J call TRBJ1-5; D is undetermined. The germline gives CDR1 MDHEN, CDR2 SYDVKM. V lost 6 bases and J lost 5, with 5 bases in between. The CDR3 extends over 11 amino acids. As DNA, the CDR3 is TGTGCCAGCAGCATATATCAGCCCCAGCATTTT. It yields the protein CASSIYQPQHF.

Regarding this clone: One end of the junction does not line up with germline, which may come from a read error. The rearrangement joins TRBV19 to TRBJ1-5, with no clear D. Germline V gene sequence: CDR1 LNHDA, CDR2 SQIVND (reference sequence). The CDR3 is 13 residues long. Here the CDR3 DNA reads TGTGCCAGTTCAGGCTTTAGCAATCAGTCCCAGCATTTT. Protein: CASSGFSNQSQHF.

The CDR3 bases are TGTGCCAGCAGTTTATCGGGGACAGCTTATAATTCACCCCTCCACTTT. Its protein is CASSLSGTAYNSPLHF. This chain joins TRBV28 and TRBJ1-6; 7 bases agree with TRBD1. The CDR3 runs 16 residues. CDR1 is MDHEN and CDR2 is SYDVKM in the germline V gene. With 1 base clipped from V and 4 bases from J, the junction kept 4 bases outside the gene matches.

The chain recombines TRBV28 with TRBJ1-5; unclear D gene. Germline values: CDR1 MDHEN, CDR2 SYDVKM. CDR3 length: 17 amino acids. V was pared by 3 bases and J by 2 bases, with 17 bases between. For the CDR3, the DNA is TGTGCCAGCAGTTTCCCACGTAAGGGAGGAGGCAATCAGCCCCAGCATTTT. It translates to CASSFPRKGGGNQPQHF.

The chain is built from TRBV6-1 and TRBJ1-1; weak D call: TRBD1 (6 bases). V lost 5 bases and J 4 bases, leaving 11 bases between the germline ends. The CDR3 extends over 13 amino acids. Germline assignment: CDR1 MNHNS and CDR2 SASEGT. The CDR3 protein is CASSFGTITEAFF. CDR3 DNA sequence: TGTGCCAGCAGTTTCGGGACAATCACTGAAGCTTTCTTT.

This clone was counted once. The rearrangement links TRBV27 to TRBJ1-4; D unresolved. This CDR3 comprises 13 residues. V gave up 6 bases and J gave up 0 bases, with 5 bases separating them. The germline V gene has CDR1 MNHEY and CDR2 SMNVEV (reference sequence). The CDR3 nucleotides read TGTGCCAGCAGAGCTGCAACTAATGAAAAACTGTTTTTT. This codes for CASRAATNEKLFF.

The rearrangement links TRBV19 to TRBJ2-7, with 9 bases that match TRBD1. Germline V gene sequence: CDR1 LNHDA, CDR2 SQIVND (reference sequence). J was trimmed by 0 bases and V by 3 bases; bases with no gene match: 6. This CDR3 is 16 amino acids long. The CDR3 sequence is CASSISGQGSSYEQYF. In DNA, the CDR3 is TGTGCCAGTAGTATTTCCGGACAGGGGAGCTCCTACGAGCAGTACTTC.

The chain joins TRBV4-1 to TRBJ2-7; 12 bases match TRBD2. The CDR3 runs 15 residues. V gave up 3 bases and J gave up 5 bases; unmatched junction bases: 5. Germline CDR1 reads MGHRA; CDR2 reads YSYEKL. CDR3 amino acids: CASSQTSGSVNEQYF. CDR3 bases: TGCGCCAGCAGCCAGACTAGCGGGAGCGTGAACGAGCAGTACTTC.

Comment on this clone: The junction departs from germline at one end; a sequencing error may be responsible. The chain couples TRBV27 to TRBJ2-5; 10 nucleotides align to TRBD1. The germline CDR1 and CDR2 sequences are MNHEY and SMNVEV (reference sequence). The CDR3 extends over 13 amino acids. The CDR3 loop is CATGRDRGEIQYF. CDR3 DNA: TGTGCCACCGGCCGGGACAGGGGCGAGATCCAGTACTTC.

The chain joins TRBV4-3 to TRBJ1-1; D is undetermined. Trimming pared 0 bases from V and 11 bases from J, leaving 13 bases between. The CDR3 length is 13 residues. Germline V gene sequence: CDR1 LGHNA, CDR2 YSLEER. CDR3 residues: CASSQDPGLEAFF. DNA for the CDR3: TGCGCCAGCAGCCAAGACCCCGGTTTGGAGGCTTTCTTT.

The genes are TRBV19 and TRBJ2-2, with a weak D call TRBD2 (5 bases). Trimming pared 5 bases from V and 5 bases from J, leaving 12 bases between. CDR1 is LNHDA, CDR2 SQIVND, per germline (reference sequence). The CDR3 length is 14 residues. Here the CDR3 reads CASSYRRGTGELFF. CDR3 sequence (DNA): TGTGCCAGTAGTTACCGACGGGGTACCGGGGAGCTGTTTTTT.

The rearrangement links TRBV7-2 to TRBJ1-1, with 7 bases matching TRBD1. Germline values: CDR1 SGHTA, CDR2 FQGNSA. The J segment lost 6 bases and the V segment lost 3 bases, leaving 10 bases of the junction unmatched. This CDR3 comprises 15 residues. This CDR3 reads CASSFRQGVAAEAFF. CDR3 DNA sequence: TGTGCCAGCAGCTTCCGACAGGGAGTAGCGGCTGAAGCTTTCTTT.

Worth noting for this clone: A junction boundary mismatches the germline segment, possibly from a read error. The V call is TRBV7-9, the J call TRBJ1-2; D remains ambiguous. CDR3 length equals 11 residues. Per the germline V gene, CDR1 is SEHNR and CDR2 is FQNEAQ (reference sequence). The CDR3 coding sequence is TGTGCCAGCAGCTCAGAGGTCCGTGCCTTCTTC. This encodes CASSSEVRAFF.

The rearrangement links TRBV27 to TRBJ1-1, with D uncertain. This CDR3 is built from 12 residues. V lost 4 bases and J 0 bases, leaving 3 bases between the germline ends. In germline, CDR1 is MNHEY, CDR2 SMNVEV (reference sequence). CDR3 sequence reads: CASSSMNTEAFF. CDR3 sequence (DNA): TGTGCCAGCAGTTCGATGAACACTGAAGCTTTCTTT.

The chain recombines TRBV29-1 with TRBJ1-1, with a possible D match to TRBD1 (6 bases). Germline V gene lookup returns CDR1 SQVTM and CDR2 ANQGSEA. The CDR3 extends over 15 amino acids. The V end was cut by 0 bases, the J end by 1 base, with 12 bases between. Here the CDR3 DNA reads TGCAGCGTTGAAGACACGCGGGGGCGGAACACTGAAGCTTTCTTT. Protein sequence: CSVEDTRGRNTEAFF. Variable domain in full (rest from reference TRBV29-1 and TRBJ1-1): SAVISQKPSRDICQRGTSLTIQCQVDSQVTMMFWYRQQPGQSLTLIATANQGSEATYESGFVIDKFPISRPNLTFSTLTVSNMSPEDSSIYLCSVEDTRGRNTEAFFGQGTRLTVV.